This T cell receptor (beta chain) derives from a study of blood T cell repertoires in COVID-19. The wider study: PBMCs, B-cell-depleted T cells, or T cells were the source of the cDNA or gDNA that made up the material.

This CDR3 has 18 amino acids. Germline assignment: CDR1 SQVTM and CDR2 ANQGSEA. With 4 bases clipped from V and 0 bases from J, the junction kept 13 bases outside the gene matches. Sequencing used immunoSEQ multiplex PCR; TCRdb keeps in-frame clones, though not all of them. The table records about 140,000 clones, approximately 80% of them present only once. Sequenced sample: peripheral blood. V is TRBV29-1 and J is TRBJ1-1; 11 bases map to TRBD1. The receptor comes from a human donor in a cohort sampled during active COVID-19. CDR3 region: CSVAGTGTGGPMNTEAFF. The CDR3 bases are TGCAGCGTTGCGGGGACCGGGACAGGGGGGCCCATGAACACTGAAGCTTTCTTT. Using reference TRBV29-1 and TRBJ1-1 for the parts outside the CDR3, the full variable domain is SAVISQKPSRDICQRGTSLTIQCQVDSQVTMMFWYRQQPGQSLTLIATANQGSEATYESGFVIDKFPISRPNLTFSTLTVSNMSPEDSSIYLCSVAGTGTGGPMNTEAFFGQGTRLTVV.